This T cell receptor (beta chain) is drawn from a study of blood T cells in healthy people across ages. Points on this clonotype: The target antigen is unknown.

Per the germline V gene, CDR1 is DFQATT and CDR2 is SNEGSKA (reference sequence). V lost 6 bases and J lost 6, with 14 bases in between. The CDR3 totals 12 residues. The second PCR ran roughly 7 to 12 cycles with a sample-barcoded 5' primer and J-beta primers. One entry per CDR3 protein results from TCRdb running MiXCR on the 5' RACE reads. This table has under 800,000 distinct CDR3 sequences, 40% to 45% appearing once. General study results and limits: Higher diversity, along with more naive CD4+ cells, distinguished long-lived donors from aged donors.

This receptor was obtained from a woman aged 60-75 years in good health. Sequencing was done on a sample of blood. The J gene is TRBJ1-2, the V gene TRBV20-1; tentatively, D is TRBD1 (6 bases). The CDR3 here is CSAARTDHGYTF. The CDR3 DNA reads TGCAGTGCCGCCCGGACAGACCATGGCTACACCTTC.